This passage covers 2 T cell receptor beta chains from one sample sequenced in a study of T cell repertoires in cytomegalovirus infection. TCRdb independently ran MiXCR on the reads; one entry per CDR3 protein. The sample lists about 78,000 distinct CDR3 sequences; approximately 39% were seen once. Their antigens are not known. This specimen consisted of CD8+ T cells from cultured PBMCs, obtained from culture after CMV antigen stimulation. The source is a human donor in good health (CMV status not recorded). Some clones in this sample may be carry-over from other donors' samples.

This clonotype was picked up a small number of times. This rearrangement joins TRBV4-1 to TRBJ2-6; 12 bases line up with TRBD1. This CDR3 comprises 20 residues. The germline CDR1 and CDR2 sequences are MGHRA and YSYEKL. After removal of 3 bases from V and 4 bases from J, the junction contained 13 bases not matched to a gene. CDR3 protein: CASSQNIPGQGARGANVLTF. The CDR3 nucleotides are TGCGCCAGCAGCCAGAACATCCCGGGACAGGGGGCGAGAGGGGCCAACGTCCTGACTTTC.

The V call is TRBV7-2, the J call TRBJ2-1, with unresolved D. Per the germline V gene, CDR1 is SGHTA and CDR2 is FQGNSA. This CDR3 has 12 residues. Between the trimmed V and J ends, which lost 4 bases and 8 bases, there was a span of 9 bases. CDR3 amino acids: CASSWVWDEQFF. The CDR3 DNA follows: TGTGCCAGCAGCTGGGTTTGGGATGAGCAGTTCTTC.